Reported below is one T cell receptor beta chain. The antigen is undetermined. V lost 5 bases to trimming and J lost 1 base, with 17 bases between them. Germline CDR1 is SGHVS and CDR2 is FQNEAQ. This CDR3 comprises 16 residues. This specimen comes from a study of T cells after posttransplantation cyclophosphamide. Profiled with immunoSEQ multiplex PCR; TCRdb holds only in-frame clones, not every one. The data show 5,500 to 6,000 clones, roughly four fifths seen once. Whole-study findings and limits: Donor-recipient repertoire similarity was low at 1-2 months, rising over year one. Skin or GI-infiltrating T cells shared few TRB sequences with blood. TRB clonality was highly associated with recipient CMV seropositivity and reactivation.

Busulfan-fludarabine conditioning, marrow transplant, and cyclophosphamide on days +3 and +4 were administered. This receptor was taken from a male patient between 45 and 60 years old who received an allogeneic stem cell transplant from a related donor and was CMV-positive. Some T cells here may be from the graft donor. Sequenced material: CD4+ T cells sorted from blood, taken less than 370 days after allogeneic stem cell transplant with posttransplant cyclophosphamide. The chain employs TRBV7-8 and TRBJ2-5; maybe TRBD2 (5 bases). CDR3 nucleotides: TGTGCCAGCAGCCAGGACTCACAAGGGTTCCAAGAGACCCAGTACTTC. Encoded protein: CASSQDSQGFQETQYF.